Sequencing of this T cell receptor beta chain was carried out in a study of Graves' ophthalmopathy and Graves' hyperthyroidism. Turning to the study itself: Peripheral blood was gathered at first diagnosis, ahead of any treatment whatsoever.

Amplified material comprised TCR beta CDR3 regions derived from RNA transcripts. A first-round RT-PCR used HTBI primers, followed by a second-round multiplex PCR. In TCRdb, the multiplex PCR reads were re-called with MiXCR into one record per CDR3 protein. The repertoire holds fewer than 400,000 distinct CDR3 sequences, with about 18% as singletons. Study-level findings and limits: Progression of ophthalmopathy was predicted by the model with approximately 71% sensitivity and under 75% specificity. Most thyroid clonotypes expanded beyond 0.001 frequency were also found in blood.

Ophthalmopathic donors had moderate-to-severe activity, CAS ≥3 and NOSPECS ≥4, with disease that had lasted under 3 months. The CDR3 is 11 residues long. Germline V CDR1 and CDR2: SGHTA, FQGNSA. V gave up 11 bases and J gave up 10 bases, with 17 bases separating them. There are many counts of this clonotype. Its antigen is unknown. Sequencing used peripheral blood. V gene TRBV7-2 combines with J gene TRBJ2-5, with D possibly matching TRBD2 (6 bases). This receptor was taken from a woman younger than 35 with Graves' ophthalmopathy. This CDR3 is CAQRGKGDQYF. CDR3 DNA sequence: TGTGCCCAACGGGGGAAAGGCGACCAGTACTTC.